The clone carrying this T cell receptor (beta chain) has ten or more counts. This specimen comes from a study of T cells in Graves' hyperthyroidism and ophthalmopathy. This CDR3 spans 16 amino acids. The V segment lost 0 bases and the J segment 1 base; nucleotides outside the gene matches: 6. Germline assignment: CDR1 SGHAT and CDR2 FQDESV (reference sequence). The CDR3 regions of TCR beta were amplified from RNA transcripts. Carried out on the TCR CDR3, a first-round RT-PCR used the HTBI primer set. One entry per CDR3 protein, called by TCRdb with MiXCR from the multiplex PCR reads. Of about 620,000 distinct CDR3 sequences listed, about 17% are singletons.

The chain recombines TRBV11-1 with TRBJ2-7, with TRBD2 matching 7 bases. The sequence derives from a woman aged 30 to 39 with Graves' hyperthyroidism. Sequencing input: blood. The CDR3 region has the DNA TGTGCCAGCAGCTTAGCGGGAGGGCCCGTTTCCTACGAGCAGTACTTC. Encoded protein: CASSLAGGPVSYEQYF.